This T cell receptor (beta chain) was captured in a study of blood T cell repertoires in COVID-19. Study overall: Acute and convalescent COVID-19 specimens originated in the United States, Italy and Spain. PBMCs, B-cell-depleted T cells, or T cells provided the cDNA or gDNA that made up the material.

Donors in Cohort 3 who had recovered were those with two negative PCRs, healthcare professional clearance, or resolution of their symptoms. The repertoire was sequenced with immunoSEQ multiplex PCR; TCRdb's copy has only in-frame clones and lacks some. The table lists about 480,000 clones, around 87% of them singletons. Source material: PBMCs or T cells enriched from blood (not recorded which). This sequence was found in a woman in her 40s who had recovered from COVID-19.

The CDR3 sequence: CASSPTQGSGNTIYF. DNA for the CDR3: TGTGCCAGCAGTCCCACGCAGGGTTCTGGAAACACCATATATTTT. V usage is TRBV6-5 and J usage is TRBJ1-3; possibly TRBD1 for D (5 bases). Trimming removed 5 bases at V and 1 base at J, with 12 bases between. CDR1 is MNHEY and CDR2 is SVGAGI in the germline V gene. CDR3 length: 15 residues.